The rows below give T cell receptor beta chains drawn from one sample of a study of T-cell reconstitution after alpha-beta-depleted transplantation in children. TCRdb analysed the PCR reads with MiXCR anew, one entry per CDR3 protein. The sample has approximately 210,000 distinct CDR3 sequences, approximately 19% seen once. The sample was PBMCs, mostly from graft donor cells, taken 360 days after TCRalphabeta/CD19-depleted stem cell transplant. The receptors were gathered from a male patient under 10 years old who had a stem cell transplant for acute lymphoblastic leukemia, so the T cells may come from the graft donor. Both conserved end residues are part of each CDR3. The D gene is left open where the match is weak. Part of the rows lack a size; the others show once, few, many or a class for expanded clones.

len	v_gene	abundance	j_gene	d_gene	CDR3nt	CDR3aa
13	TRBV4-3	many	TRBJ2-2	-	TGCGCCAGCAGCCAGTACCACACCGGGGAGCTGTTTTTT	CASSQYHTGELFF
17	TRBV10-2	few	TRBJ2-7	TRBD2	TGCGCCAGCAGTGAGGGACTAGCGGGCCGGTTCTCCTACGAGCAGTACTTC	CASSEGLAGRFSYEQYF
14	TRBV29-1	few	TRBJ2-5	-	TGCAGCGTCTCTACAGGGAGGGGGCAAGAGACCCAGTACTTC	CSVSTGRGQETQYF
14	TRBV27	few	TRBJ1-1	-	TGTGCCAGCAGTCCGAGGGGTTATGGGACTGAAGCTTTCTTT	CASSPRGYGTEAFF
15	TRBV5-1	few	TRBJ2-1	-	TGCGCCAGCAGCCAAGAGACTAGCTCCTACAATGAGCAGTTCTTC	CASSQETSSYNEQFF
13	TRBV29-1	many	TRBJ2-7	-	TGCAGCGCCCGGGGGGACAATACCTACGAGCAGTACTTC	CSARGDNTYEQYF
12	TRBV11-3	-	TRBJ1-1	TRBD1	TGTGCCAGCAGCTTGGGGACAGGGAAGGCTTTCTTT	CASSLGTGKAFF
15	TRBV20-1	-	TRBJ2-5	TRBD1	TGCAGTGCTAGTTTGTCGGGGACAGGGGAAGACACCCAGTACTTC	CSASLSGTGEDTQYF
15	TRBV5-1	few	TRBJ2-7	TRBD2	TGCGCCAGCAGCACGGGACTAGCGAGGTATTACGAGCAGTACTTC	CASSTGLARYYEQYF
17	TRBV20-1	-	TRBJ2-7	TRBD2	TGCAGTGCTAGCTTCCCGGGACTAGCGGGGGTATCATACGAGCAGTACTTC	CSASFPGLAGVSYEQYF
13	TRBV20-1	-	TRBJ2-3	TRBD2	TGCAGTCCGATCTCGGGGGGGGCAGATACGCAGTATTTT	CSPISGGADTQYF
13	TRBV6-5	-	TRBJ2-2	-	TGTGCCAGCAGTTACCCGTCCACCGGGGAGCTGTTTTTT	CASSYPSTGELFF
16	TRBV19	once	TRBJ2-2	-	TGTGCCAGTAGTCCCCTCCCTTTGGGAAACACCGGGGAGCTGTTTTTT	CASSPLPLGNTGELFF
13	TRBV5-1	many	TRBJ1-2	-	TGCGCCAGCAGCTTGGAAAGGGACGGTGGCTACACCTTC	CASSLERDGGYTF
19	TRBV29-1	-	TRBJ2-6	TRBD1	TGCAGCGCCCTCTCTAAATATGGACAGGGGAGCTCTGGGGCCAACGTCCTGACTTTC	CSALSKYGQGSSGANVLTF
11	TRBV29-1	-	TRBJ1-1	-	TGCAGCGTAGGAAGGGTCCCTGAAGCTTTCTTT	CSVGRVPEAFF
14	TRBV4-1	-	TRBJ1-2	-	TGCGCCAGCAGCCAAGTAGGGCAGAACTATGGCTACACCTTC	CASSQVGQNYGYTF
16	TRBV4-2	-	TRBJ1-1	-	TGTGCCAGCAGCCGACCCGACCTAGGACTGAACACTGAAGCTTTCTTT	CASSRPDLGLNTEAFF
17	TRBV7-8	-	TRBJ1-5	TRBD1	TGTGCCAGCAGCCCCACCTTAGGACAGGCTATCAATCAGCCCCAGCATTTT	CASSPTLGQAINQPQHF
17	TRBV7-2	many	TRBJ1-3	-	TGTGCCAGCAGCTTAGGGGGGGCCTTTGGCCCTGGAAACACCATATATTTT	CASSLGGAFGPGNTIYF
14	TRBV9	few	TRBJ2-1	-	TGTGCCAGCAGCGTAGTGGCCCGGTCGAATGAGCAGTTCTTC	CASSVVARSNEQFF
16	TRBV20-1	-	TRBJ2-5	TRBD2	TGCAGTGCTAGGGGCTGGGGACTACCGTCCCAAGAGACCCAGTACTTC	CSARGWGLPSQETQYF
14	TRBV20-1	once	TRBJ2-2	-	TGCAGCGACCCGGACCAGGGGAACACCGGGGAGCTGTTTTTT	CSDPDQGNTGELFF
15	TRBV4-3	many	TRBJ2-7	-	TGCGCCAGCAGCCAAGATAGGCAGCTATCCTACGAGCAGTACTTC	CASSQDRQLSYEQYF
13	TRBV6-1	-	TRBJ2-7	-	TGTGCCAGCAGCCGAGACGGAGCCTACGAGCAGTACTTC	CASSRDGAYEQYF
16	TRBV6-2/TRBV6-3	-	TRBJ2-7	-	TGTGCCAGCAGTTACCGTCCCGGCAGGGTAAACTACGAGCAGTACTTC	CASSYRPGRVNYEQYF
14	TRBV29-1	few	TRBJ2-3	TRBD1	TGCAGCGTTGTTCGAGGGGGCTTGGCAGATACGCAGTATTTT	CSVVRGGLADTQYF
16	TRBV7-9	-	TRBJ2-3	-	TGTGCCAGCAGCTTCGGGACTTCTGCTAGCACAGATACGCAGTATTTT	CASSFGTSASTDTQYF
12	TRBV20-1	few	TRBJ2-7	-	TGCAGTGGAAAGGAGAGCTCCTACGAGCAGTACTTC	CSGKESSYEQYF
18	TRBV11-1	few	TRBJ1-3	-	TGTGCCAGCAGCCCCCCCGGGACCCGGAGAGGTACTGGAAACACCATATATTTT	CASSPPGTRRGTGNTIYF
13	TRBV7-9	-	TRBJ2-2	TRBD1	TGTGCCAGCAGACAGGGGATCACCGGGGAGCTGTTTTTT	CASRQGITGELFF
14	TRBV30	-	TRBJ1-1	-	TGTGCCTGGTCATTCGACAGGCTGAACACTGAAGCTTTCTTT	CAWSFDRLNTEAFF
15	TRBV12-3/TRBV12-4	few	TRBJ2-6	-	TGTGCCAGCAGTTCGGTAGCGGATGGGGCCAACGTCCTGACTTTC	CASSSVADGANVLTF
15	TRBV7-7	few	TRBJ2-5	TRBD1	TGTGCCAGCAGCTTAGGGACAGGGATAAGTGAGACCCAGTACTTC	CASSLGTGISETQYF